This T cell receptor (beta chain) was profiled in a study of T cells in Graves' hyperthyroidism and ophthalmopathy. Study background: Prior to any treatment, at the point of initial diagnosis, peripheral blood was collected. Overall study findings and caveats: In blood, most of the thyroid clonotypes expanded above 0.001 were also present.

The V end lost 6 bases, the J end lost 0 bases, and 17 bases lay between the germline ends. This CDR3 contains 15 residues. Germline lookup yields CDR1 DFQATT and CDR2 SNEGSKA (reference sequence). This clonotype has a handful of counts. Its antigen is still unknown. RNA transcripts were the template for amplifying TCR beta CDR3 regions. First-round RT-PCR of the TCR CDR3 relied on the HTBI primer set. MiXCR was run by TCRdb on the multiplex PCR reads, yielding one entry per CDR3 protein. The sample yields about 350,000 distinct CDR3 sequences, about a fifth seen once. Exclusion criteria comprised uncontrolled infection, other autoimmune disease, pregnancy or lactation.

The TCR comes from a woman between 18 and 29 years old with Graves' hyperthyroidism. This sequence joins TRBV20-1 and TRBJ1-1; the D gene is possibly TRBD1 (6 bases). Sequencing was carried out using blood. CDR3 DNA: TGCAGTGCCCCCCGAGGGGGGCCGATGAACACTGAAGCTTTCTTT. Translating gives CSAPRGGPMNTEAFF.